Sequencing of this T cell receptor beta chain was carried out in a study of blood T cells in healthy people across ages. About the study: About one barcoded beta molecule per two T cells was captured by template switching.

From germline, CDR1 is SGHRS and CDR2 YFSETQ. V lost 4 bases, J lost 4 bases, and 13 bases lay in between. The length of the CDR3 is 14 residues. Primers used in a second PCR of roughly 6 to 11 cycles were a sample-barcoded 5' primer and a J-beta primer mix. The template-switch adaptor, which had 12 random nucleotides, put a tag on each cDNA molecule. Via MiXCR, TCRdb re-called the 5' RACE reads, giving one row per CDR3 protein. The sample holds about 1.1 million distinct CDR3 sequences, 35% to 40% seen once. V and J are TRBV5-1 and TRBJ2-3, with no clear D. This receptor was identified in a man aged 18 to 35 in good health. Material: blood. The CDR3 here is CASSVSRESDTQYF. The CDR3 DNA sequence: TGCGCCAGCAGCGTATCACGCGAATCAGATACGCAGTATTTT.